This is a list of T cell receptor beta chains from one sample in a study of Ad26.COV2.S vaccination and SARS-CoV-2 variants. Generated by immunoSEQ multiplex PCR, the TCRdb table keeps only in-frame clones and is missing some. The sample records about 280,000 clones, approximately 89% being singletons. Sequenced here: peripheral blood, sampled in a trial of Ad26.COV2.S vaccine versus placebo. All receptors come from a person between 18 and 60 years old who received the Ad26.COV2.S COVID-19 vaccine or a placebo. The CDR3 runs from the conserved cysteine through the conserved F or W. The D gene is left open where the match is weak. Size is stated for part of the rows, as once, few or many counts, or as a class when the clone is expanded.

TRBJ2-7 | TRBV2 | TRBD2 | . | TGTGCCAGCAGAGGGGGACTAGCGTACGAGCAGTACTTC | CASRGGLAYEQYF
TRBJ2-7 | TRBV7-2 | . | . | TGTGCCAGCAGCTCTGGCAGGAACTCCTACGAGCAGTACTTC | CASSSGRNSYEQYF
TRBJ2-5 | TRBV7-9 | TRBD2 | once | TGTGCCAGCAGCTTAGGGCTAGCGGGGCAAGAGACCCAGTACTTC | CASSLGLAGQETQYF
TRBJ2-1 | TRBV27 | . | . | TGTGCCAGCAGTTTTAGGGGGACTCCGAGGTACAATGAGCAGTTCTTC | CASSFRGTPRYNEQFF
TRBJ1-5 | TRBV7-2 | TRBD1 | . | TGTGCCAGCAGCTTAGTAGGGACAGGTAATCAGCCCCAGCATTTT | CASSLVGTGNQPQHF
TRBJ2-2 | TRBV5-6 | . | . | TGTGCCAGCAGCTTGTTCGGCAGATCCTACACCGGGGAGCTGTTTTTT | CASSLFGRSYTGELFF
TRBJ1-1 | TRBV19 | . | . | TGTGCCAGTAGTATAGATCGGGGGGCGGCAGCTTTCTTT | CASSIDRGAAAFF
TRBJ1-1 | TRBV5-1 | . | . | TGCGCCAGCAGCTCAGATGCACTCGAAGCTTTCTTT | CASSSDALEAFF
TRBJ1-4 | TRBV11-2 | . | . | TGTGCCAGCAATCGTTTTGGGACTAATGAAAAACTGTTTTTT | CASNRFGTNEKLFF
TRBJ2-7 | TRBV6-5 | . | . | TGTGCCAGCAGTTACTCGAAACAAGGAAACTACGAGCAGTACTTC | CASSYSKQGNYEQYF
TRBJ2-1 | TRBV6-5 | . | . | TGTGCCAGCAGTTACTCGAGGGGTAACAATGAGCAGTTCTTC | CASSYSRGNNEQFF
TRBJ2-2 | TRBV5-1 | . | . | TGCGCCAGCAGCCTGGACTACACCGGGGAGCTGTTTTTT | CASSLDYTGELFF
TRBJ2-7 | TRBV7-2 | TRBD2 | . | TGTGCCAGCAGCTTAGGACTAGCGGGAGGCGAGCAGTACTTC | CASSLGLAGGEQYF
TRBJ2-2 | TRBV7-3 | TRBD2 | . | TGTGCCAGCAGCTCTAGCGGGGGGAACACCGGGGAGCTGTTTTTT | CASSSSGGNTGELFF
TRBJ2-4 | TRBV20-1 | . | . | TGCAGTGCTAGTTATAGTGACGGGGACATTCAGTACTTC | CSASYSDGDIQYF
TRBJ1-1 | TRBV5-5 | . | . | TGTGCCAGCAGCCCCTTTTTCGGACAGACAGCGAACACTGAAGCTTTCTTT | CASSPFFGQTANTEAFF
TRBJ1-2 | TRBV7-9 | TRBD1 | . | TGTGCCAGCAGCGGGACAGAGACCCCCGGGTATGGCTACACCTTC | CASSGTETPGYGYTF
TRBJ1-1 | TRBV4-1 | TRBD1 | . | TGCGCCAGCAGCCAAGTCAGGGGGCTTGTTGATAACACTGAAGCTTTCTTT | CASSQVRGLVDNTEAFF
TRBJ1-1 | TRBV5-4 | . | . | TGTGCCAGCAGCCCCCCAGGGGTGAACACTGAAGCTTTCTTT | CASSPPGVNTEAFF
TRBJ1-3 | TRBV6-6 | . | . | TGTGCCAGCAGCACCTCTGGGTCTGGAAACACCATATATTTT | CASSTSGSGNTIYF